This T cell receptor beta chain comes out of a study of vaccination and CD4 T cells after COVID-19. Documented treatment: roughly 10-day PBMC culture with coronavirus spike peptide pools or control peptides (ViraFEST assay). This clonotype has only a few counts. Its target is unknown. The study sequenced cultured CD4+ T cell DNA using the Oncomine TCR Beta short-read assay. TCRdb processed the PCR reads anew with MiXCR; each CDR3 protein has one entry. The data show some 4,000 distinct CDR3 sequences, 15% to 20% seen once. The TCR originated in a human donor who had recovered from COVID-19. The sample comprised CD4+ T cells from blood, cultured in vitro.

The CDR3 DNA sequence: TGTGCCAGCAGCTTGGCCGGGAGTGGAACACAGTTCTTC. The encoded protein is CASSLAGSGTQFF. V is TRBV5-4 and J is TRBJ2-1; the D gene is possibly TRBD2 (6 bases). Germline values: CDR1 SGHNT, CDR2 YYREEE (reference sequence). This CDR3 region has 13 residues. The ends were cut back, 0 bases at V and 13 bases at J, with 14 bases in the middle. The full variable domain, rest sourced from reference TRBV5-4 and TRBJ2-1, is ETGVTQSPTHLIKTRGQQVTLRCSSQSGHNTVSWYQQALGQGPQFIFQYYREEENGRGNFPPRFSGLQFPNYSSELNVNALELDDSALYLCASSLAGSGTQFFGPGTRLTVL.